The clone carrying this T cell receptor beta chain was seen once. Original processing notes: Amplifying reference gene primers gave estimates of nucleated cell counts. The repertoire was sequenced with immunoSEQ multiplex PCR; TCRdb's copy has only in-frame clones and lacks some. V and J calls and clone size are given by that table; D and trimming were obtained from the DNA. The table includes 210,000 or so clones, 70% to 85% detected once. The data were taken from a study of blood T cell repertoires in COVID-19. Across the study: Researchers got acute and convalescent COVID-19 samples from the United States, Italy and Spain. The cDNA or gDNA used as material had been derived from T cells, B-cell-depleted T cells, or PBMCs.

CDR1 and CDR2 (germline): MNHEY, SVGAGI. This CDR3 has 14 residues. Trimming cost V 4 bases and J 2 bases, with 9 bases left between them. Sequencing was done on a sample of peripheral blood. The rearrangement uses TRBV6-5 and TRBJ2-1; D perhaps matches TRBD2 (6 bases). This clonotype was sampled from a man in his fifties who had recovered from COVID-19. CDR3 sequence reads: CASSLAGTYNEQFF. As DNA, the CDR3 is TGTGCCAGCAGTTTGGCGGGAACCTACAATGAGCAGTTCTTC.